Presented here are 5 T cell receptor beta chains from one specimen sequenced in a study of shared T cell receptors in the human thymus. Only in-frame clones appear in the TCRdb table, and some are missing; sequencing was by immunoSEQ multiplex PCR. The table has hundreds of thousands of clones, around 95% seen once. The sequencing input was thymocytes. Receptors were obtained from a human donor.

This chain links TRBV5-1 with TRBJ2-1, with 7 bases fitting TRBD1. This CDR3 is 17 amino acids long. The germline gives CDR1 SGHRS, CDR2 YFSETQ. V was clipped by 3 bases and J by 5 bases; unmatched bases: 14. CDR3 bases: TGCGCCAGCAGCTCCCCAGGGACAGCTTTGCGGGACAATGAGCAGTTCTTC. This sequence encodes CASSSPGTALRDNEQFF.

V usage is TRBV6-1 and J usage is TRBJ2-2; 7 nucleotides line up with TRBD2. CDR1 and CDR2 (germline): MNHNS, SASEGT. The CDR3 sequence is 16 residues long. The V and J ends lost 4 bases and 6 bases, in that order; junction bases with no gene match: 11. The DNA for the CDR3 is TGTGCCAGCAGTGGCGAGGCGGGAGATAGGGCCGGGGAGCTGTTTTTT. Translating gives CASSGEAGDRAGELFF.

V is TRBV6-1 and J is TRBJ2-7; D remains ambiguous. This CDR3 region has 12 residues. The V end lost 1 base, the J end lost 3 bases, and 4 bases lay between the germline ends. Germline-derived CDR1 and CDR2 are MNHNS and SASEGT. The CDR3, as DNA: TGTGCCAGCAGTGAAGGAGACTACGAGCAGTACTTC. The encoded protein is CASSEGDYEQYF.

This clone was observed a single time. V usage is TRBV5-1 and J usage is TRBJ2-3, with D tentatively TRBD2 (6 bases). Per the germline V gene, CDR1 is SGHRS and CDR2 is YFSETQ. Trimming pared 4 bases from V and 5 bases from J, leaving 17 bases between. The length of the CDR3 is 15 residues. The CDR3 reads CASSLRDSLRDTQYF. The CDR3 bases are TGCGCCAGCAGCCTGCGGGACTCCCTCCGAGATACGCAGTATTTT. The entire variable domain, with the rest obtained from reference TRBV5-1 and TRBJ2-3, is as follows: KAGVTQTPRYLIKTRGQQVTLSCSPISGHRSVSWYQQTPGQGLQFLFEYFSETQRNKGNFPGRFSGRQFSNSRSEMNVSTLELGDSALYLCASSLRDSLRDTQYFGPGTRLTVL.

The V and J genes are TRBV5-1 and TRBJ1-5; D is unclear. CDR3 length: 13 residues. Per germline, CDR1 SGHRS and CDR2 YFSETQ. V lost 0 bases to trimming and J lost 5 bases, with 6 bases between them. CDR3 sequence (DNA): TGCGCCAGCAGCTTGGACAGCCATCAGCCCCAGCATTTT. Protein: CASSLDSHQPQHF.